The 17 T cell receptor beta chains given below trace back to one sample, sequenced in a study of T cells in Graves' hyperthyroidism and ophthalmopathy. Amplification yielded TCR beta CDR3 regions, with RNA transcripts as the source. Primed by the HTBI set, a first-round RT-PCR was run on the TCR CDR3. TCRdb reanalysed the multiplex PCR reads using MiXCR and keeps one entry per CDR3 protein. Of some 300,000 distinct CDR3 sequences in the sample, around 13% are singletons; the top ten hold 7% to 9%. Specimen: blood. These TCRs come from a middle-aged woman with Graves' hyperthyroidism.

This clonotype has just a few counts. The chain combines TRBV19 with TRBJ1-1; 8 nucleotides match TRBD1. The V gene's germline CDR1 is LNHDA and CDR2 SQIVND (reference sequence). The CDR3 runs to 15 residues. J was trimmed by 0 bases and V by 9 bases; bases with no gene match: 9. Here the CDR3 reads CASRRDRGLNTEAFF. The CDR3 DNA reads TGTGCCAGCCGCCGAGACAGGGGCTTGAACACTGAAGCTTTCTTT. Filled out from reference TRBV19 and TRBJ1-1, the complete variable domain reads DGGITQSPKYLFRKEGQNVTLSCEQNLNHDAMYWYRQDPGQGLRLIYYSQIVNDFQKGDIAEGYSVSREKKESFPLTVTSAQKNPTAFYLCASRRDRGLNTEAFFGQGTRLTVV.

This clonotype was counted at least ten times. V usage is TRBV3-1 and J usage is TRBJ1-1; D uncertain. Trimming took 5 bases from V and 2 from J, leaving 12 bases between them. Germline-derived CDR1 and CDR2 are LGHDT and YNNKEL (reference sequence). CDR3 length: 14 residues. CDR3 region: CASSSRYANTEAFF. The CDR3 DNA reads as TGTGCCAGCAGCTCCAGGTATGCAAACACTGAAGCTTTCTTT. The full variable domain, rest sourced from reference TRBV3-1 and TRBJ1-1, is DTAVSQTPKYLVTQMGNDKSIKCEQNLGHDTMYWYKQDSKKFLKIMFSYNNKELIINETVPNRFSPKSPDKAHLNLHINSLELGDSAVYFCASSSRYANTEAFFGQGTRLTVV.

Many counts were recorded for this clonotype. The chain links TRBV10-3 to TRBJ1-1; tentative D call: TRBD1 (6 bases). Trimming pared 7 bases from V and 2 bases from J, leaving 11 bases between. Looked up from germline, CDR1 is ENHRY and CDR2 is SYGVKD. The CDR3 sequence is 13 residues long. The CDR3 here is CAITRTENTEAFF. Here the CDR3 DNA reads TGTGCCATCACCCGGACAGAAAACACTGAAGCTTTCTTT.

This clonotype has just a few counts. V is TRBV19 and J is TRBJ1-1; D is perhaps TRBD1 (6 bases). V was cut by 2 bases and J by 1 base, with 8 bases left in between. Looked up from germline, CDR1 is LNHDA and CDR2 is SQIVND (reference sequence). The CDR3 spans 14 residues. The CDR3 region is CASSIQGSNTEAFF. The CDR3 DNA is TGTGCCAGTAGTATACAGGGGTCGAACACTGAAGCTTTCTTT.

V usage is TRBV28 and J usage is TRBJ1-1; 10 nucleotides line up with TRBD1. Germline V gene lookup returns CDR1 MDHEN and CDR2 SYDVKM. The CDR3 has 16 residues. Trimming at V came to 6 bases and at J to 5 bases, leaving 12 bases not matched to a gene. The CDR3 nucleotides read TGTGCCAGCAGGAGACAGGGGGCGAGGGGTAGGACTGAAGCTTTCTTT. Protein sequence: CASRRQGARGRTEAFF.

This clonotype was recorded many times. The DNA of the CDR3 is TGTGCCAGCAGCTCTTCCCATGGGACAGACGTTGCTGGCTACACCTTC. Translating it yields CASSSSHGTDVAGYTF. This rearrangement joins TRBV3-1 to TRBJ1-2; TRBD1 agrees at 7 bases. The CDR3 totals 16 residues. The V gene end was trimmed by 5 bases and the J gene end by 7 bases; junction bases not matched to a gene: 16. Germline lookup yields CDR1 LGHDT and CDR2 YNNKEL (reference sequence).

There are a few counts of this clonotype. The V gene is TRBV19, the J gene TRBJ2-7; 7 nucleotides match TRBD2. V lost 5 bases to trimming and J lost 5 bases; unmatched junction nucleotides: 15. Per the germline V gene, CDR1 is LNHDA and CDR2 is SQIVND (reference sequence). The CDR3 extends over 16 amino acids. DNA of the CDR3: TGTGCCAGTAGTCCCCGTTTGGGCGGGAGTCCCCACGAGCAGTACTTC. Its translation is CASSPRLGGSPHEQYF.

This clonotype was seen ten or more times. The J gene is TRBJ2-5, the V gene TRBV6-6; the D is unclear. The length of the CDR3 is 15 residues. Trimming took 0 bases from V and 2 from J, leaving 10 bases between them. Germline-derived CDR1 and CDR2 are MNHNY and SVGAGI (reference sequence). Written as DNA, the CDR3 is TGTGCCAGCAGTTACTCAAAGGCAGTACAAGAGACCCAGTACTTC. Its translation is CASSYSKAVQETQYF.

This clonotype was picked up a small number of times. The chain uses TRBV6-1 and TRBJ2-6, with D possibly being TRBD1 (5 bases). This CDR3 is 16 amino acids long. Germline-derived CDR1 and CDR2 are MNHNS and SASEGT. V gave up 7 bases and J gave up 2 bases, with 15 bases separating them. Written as DNA, the CDR3 is TGTGCCAGCACCCTCCAGGGTGTTACTGGGGCCAACGTCCTGACTTTC. Its protein product is CASTLQGVTGANVLTF.

On this clonotype: This clone may be a read error of a much larger clone one base away. The V and J genes are TRBV2 and TRBJ2-3; 7 bases match TRBD1. CDR3 length equals 12 residues. From germline, CDR1 is SNHLY and CDR2 FYNNEI. The V and J ends lost 6 bases and 5 bases, in that order; junction bases with no gene match: 2. This CDR3 reads CASRPGGDTQYF. The CDR3 nucleotides read TGTGCCAGCAGACCAGGGGGAGATACGCAGTATTTT.

This clonotype showed up just a few times. The genes are TRBV10-3 and TRBJ2-1; D not certain. Germline V gene lookup returns CDR1 ENHRY and CDR2 SYGVKD. The V and J ends lost 0 bases and 4 bases respectively, with 4 bases between them. The CDR3 loop spans 13 amino acids. The CDR3, as DNA: TGTGCCATCAGTGAGTCGAAGTACAATGAGCAGTTCTTC. Translated: CAISESKYNEQFF.

This clonotype was seen ten or more times. The CDR3 loop reads CASNRSNRQGSGNTIYF. Written as DNA, the CDR3 is TGTGCCAGCAACAGATCAAACAGACAGGGGTCAGGAAACACCATATATTTT. The chain uses TRBV12-3 or TRBV12-4 and TRBJ1-3; 8 nucleotides match TRBD1. With V trimmed by 7 bases and J by 4 bases, 15 bases remained unmatched. CDR3 length: 17 residues.

This clonotype showed up many times. The genes are TRBV4-1 and TRBJ2-5; D may be TRBD1 (6 bases). The germline V and J ends were trimmed by 4 bases and 5 bases, with 14 bases remaining between them. CDR1 and CDR2 (germline): MGHRA, YSYEKL. The CDR3 extends over 14 amino acids. CDR3 region: CASSLTGRGETQYF. CDR3 nucleotide sequence: TGCGCCAGCAGCCTTACAGGGAGAGGGGAGACCCAGTACTTC.

V is TRBV25-1 and J is TRBJ1-2; D is undetermined. The germline V and J ends were trimmed by 4 bases and 6 bases, with 9 bases remaining between them. Germline CDR1 is MGHDK and CDR2 is SYGVNS. The CDR3 is 12 residues long. CDR3 amino acids: CASSGIIDGYTF. CDR3 nucleotides: TGTGCCAGCAGTGGGATTATAGATGGCTACACCTTC.

This clonotype occurred a few times. V and J are TRBV9 and TRBJ2-1; the D call may be TRBD1 or TRBD2 (5 bases each). CDR1 is SGDLS and CDR2 is YYNGEE in the germline V gene. Trimming left V 1 base short and J 9 bases short, with 17 bases between. This CDR3 is built from 15 residues. CDR3 in DNA: TGTGCCAGCAGCGTAAGGGGACCAAGCCGGAGTGAGCAGTTCTTC. Translated, it gives CASSVRGPSRSEQFF.

The J gene is TRBJ2-2, the V gene TRBV6-1; TRBD2 aligns across 10 bases. The germline gives CDR1 MNHNS, CDR2 SASEGT. Trimming removed 5 bases from V and 7 bases from J; junction bases left unmatched: 7. CDR3 length: 15 residues. This CDR3 is CASSHLAGGGGELFF. CDR3 bases: TGTGCCAGCAGTCATTTAGCGGGAGGCGGCGGGGAGCTGTTTTTT.

This clonotype was seen many times. V gene TRBV2 combines with J gene TRBJ2-1; 10 nucleotides match TRBD2. There are 15 residues in the CDR3. J was trimmed by 8 bases and V by 7 bases; bases with no gene match: 11. CDR1 and CDR2 (germline): SNHLY, FYNNEI. The DNA for the CDR3 is TGTGCCAGCATATTTGAAAGCGGGAGGGCCCATGAGCAGTTCTTC. It specifies CASIFESGRAHEQFF.